This TCR beta chain was profiled in a study of blood T cell repertoires in COVID-19. As concerns this clone: Mismatch with germline at one junction end may stem from a read error.

Sequencing was performed with immunoSEQ multiplex PCR; in TCRdb, only in-frame clones are kept and a portion is missing. The top ten clones hold approximately 0.89% of a sample with about 230,000 clones, 70% to 90% of them seen once. This CDR3 is 13 amino acids long. The germline V gene has CDR1 SGHNT and CDR2 YYREEE (reference sequence). The rearrangement joins TRBV5-4 to TRBJ2-4; D is perhaps TRBD1 (6 bases). Material for sequencing was peripheral blood. This TCR was sampled from a middle-aged man with acute or convalescent COVID-19. Written as DNA, the CDR3 is TGTGCCAGCAGCTTGTGGGAGCAGGACAGACTCAACTTC. Protein product: CASSLWEQDRLNF.